Listed below are T cell receptor beta chains from one sample, sequenced in a study of human T cells and chemical hapten exposure. TCRdb analysed the RACE reads with MiXCR anew, one entry per CDR3 protein. This sample has 30,000 or so distinct CDR3 sequences, with approximately 5.8% found just once. The source material was whole blood, sampled in connection with sensitization to the hapten diphenylcyclopropenone (DPC). The receptors come from a man aged 25-40 years with alopecia areata. Some clones in this sample may be carry-over from other donors' samples. Each CDR3 is given with its conserved first and last residue. The D gene is left open where the match is weak. Only some rows state a clone size, as once, few, many or a class for expanded clones.

abundance: -
v_gene: TRBV4-3
d_gene: -
j_gene: TRBJ1-1
CDR3aa: CASSQEGRTTEAFF
CDR3nt: TGCGCCAGCAGCCAAGAGGGCAGGACTACTGAAGCTTTCTTT

abundance: many
v_gene: TRBV4-2
d_gene: -
j_gene: TRBJ1-3
CDR3aa: CASSQEVTAGRASSGNTIYF
CDR3nt: TGTGCCAGCAGCCAAGAGGTTACGGCAGGGCGTGCGAGCTCTGGAAACACCATATATTTT

abundance: many
v_gene: TRBV18
d_gene: TRBD2
j_gene: TRBJ2-5
CDR3aa: CASSPGLAYQETQYF
CDR3nt: TGTGCCAGCTCCCCGGGACTAGCCTACCAAGAGACCCAGTACTTC

abundance: many
v_gene: TRBV6-2/TRBV6-3
d_gene: -
j_gene: TRBJ2-1
CDR3aa: CAAGTGNNEQFF
CDR3nt: TGTGCCGCGGGGACTGGAAACAATGAGCAGTTCTTC

abundance: many
v_gene: TRBV29-1
d_gene: -
j_gene: TRBJ2-1
CDR3aa: CSVPSGAYNEQFF
CDR3nt: TGCAGCGTTCCCAGCGGAGCCTACAATGAGCAGTTCTTC

abundance: many
v_gene: TRBV18
d_gene: -
j_gene: TRBJ2-1
CDR3aa: CASSPIGSSYNEQFF
CDR3nt: TGTGCCAGCTCACCAATCGGTAGCTCCTACAATGAGCAGTTCTTC

abundance: many
v_gene: TRBV20-1
d_gene: TRBD2
j_gene: TRBJ2-7
CDR3aa: CSATRERGEQYF
CDR3nt: TGCAGTGCTACGCGGGAGAGAGGCGAGCAGTACTTC

abundance: many
v_gene: TRBV7-3
d_gene: -
j_gene: TRBJ1-5
CDR3aa: CASSRNPNQPQHF
CDR3nt: TGTGCCAGCAGCCGCAACCCCAATCAGCCCCAGCATTTT

abundance: many
v_gene: TRBV6-5
d_gene: -
j_gene: TRBJ2-5
CDR3aa: CASRVAWLQETQYF
CDR3nt: TGTGCCAGCAGGGTAGCGTGGCTCCAAGAGACCCAGTACTTC

abundance: many
v_gene: TRBV2
d_gene: -
j_gene: TRBJ2-3
CDR3aa: CASSGGSRNSDTQYF
CDR3nt: TGTGCCAGCAGTGGTGGGAGTAGGAACTCAGATACGCAGTATTTT

abundance: many
v_gene: TRBV4-3
d_gene: TRBD2
j_gene: TRBJ2-5
CDR3aa: CASSQERPSGGALQETQYF
CDR3nt: TGCGCCAGCAGCCAAGAAAGGCCTAGCGGGGGGGCCCTCCAAGAGACCCAGTACTTC

abundance: many
v_gene: TRBV6-1
d_gene: -
j_gene: TRBJ2-5
CDR3aa: CASRNRAQETQYF
CDR3nt: TGTGCCAGCAGGAACAGGGCCCAAGAGACCCAGTACTTC

abundance: many
v_gene: TRBV4-3
d_gene: -
j_gene: TRBJ1-2
CDR3aa: CASSQGLGYTF
CDR3nt: TGCGCCAGCAGCCAAGGGCTTGGCTACACCTTC

abundance: many
v_gene: TRBV12-5
d_gene: TRBD1
j_gene: TRBJ1-6
CDR3aa: CASGPDRVRNSPLHF
CDR3nt: TGTGCTAGTGGACCCGACAGGGTCCGGAATTCACCCCTCCACTTT

abundance: many
v_gene: TRBV12-3/TRBV12-4
d_gene: TRBD2
j_gene: TRBJ2-2
CDR3aa: CASSFYPAAGGTGELFF
CDR3nt: TGTGCCAGCAGTTTCTATCCGGCCGCGGGAGGCACCGGGGAGCTGTTTTTT

abundance: many
v_gene: TRBV12-3/TRBV12-4
d_gene: -
j_gene: TRBJ1-1
CDR3aa: CASSSSETNTEAFF
CDR3nt: TGTGCCAGCAGTTCATCTGAGACGAACACTGAAGCTTTCTTT

abundance: many
v_gene: TRBV12-3/TRBV12-4
d_gene: TRBD2
j_gene: TRBJ2-3
CDR3aa: CASSLKVSGTRYTDTQYF
CDR3nt: TGTGCCAGCAGTTTAAAGGTGTCAGGGACTAGGTACACAGATACGCAGTATTTT

abundance: many
v_gene: TRBV20-1
d_gene: -
j_gene: TRBJ1-6
CDR3aa: CSARDQRGLASPLHF
CDR3nt: TGCAGTGCTAGAGATCAAAGGGGTCTCGCCTCACCCCTCCACTTT

abundance: many
v_gene: TRBV25-1
d_gene: -
j_gene: TRBJ1-1
CDR3aa: CASSEYRQNTEAFF
CDR3nt: TGTGCCAGCAGTGAGTATAGACAGAACACTGAAGCTTTCTTT

abundance: many
v_gene: TRBV29-1
d_gene: TRBD1
j_gene: TRBJ1-2
CDR3aa: CSVELGQGANYGYTF
CDR3nt: TGCAGCGTTGAATTAGGACAGGGCGCTAACTATGGCTACACCTTC

abundance: many
v_gene: TRBV20-1
d_gene: TRBD2
j_gene: TRBJ2-1
CDR3aa: CSAREERESSYNEQFF
CDR3nt: TGCAGTGCTAGAGAGGAGCGGGAAAGCTCCTACAATGAGCAGTTCTTC

abundance: many
v_gene: TRBV20-1
d_gene: TRBD2
j_gene: TRBJ2-1
CDR3aa: CSAPGTSGGSYNEQFF
CDR3nt: TGCAGTGCTCCCGGGACTAGCGGGGGCTCCTACAATGAGCAGTTCTTC

abundance: many
v_gene: TRBV6-5
d_gene: -
j_gene: TRBJ1-2
CDR3aa: CASASRGAFYGYTF
CDR3nt: TGTGCCAGCGCGTCGCGGGGGGCCTTCTATGGCTACACCTTC

abundance: few
v_gene: TRBV2
d_gene: TRBD1
j_gene: TRBJ1-1
CDR3aa: CASTTGDTEAFF
CDR3nt: TGTGCCAGCACTACAGGGGACACTGAAGCTTTCTTT

abundance: many
v_gene: TRBV21-1
d_gene: -
j_gene: TRBJ2-3
CDR3aa: CASSKDGGCTDTQYF
CDR3nt: TGTGCCAGCAGCAAAGACGGGGGCTGCACAGATACGCAGTATTTT

abundance: many
v_gene: TRBV7-9
d_gene: -
j_gene: TRBJ2-2
CDR3aa: CASSSTDGLSTGELFF
CDR3nt: TGTGCCAGCAGCTCGACAGACGGTCTCTCCACCGGGGAGCTGTTTTTT

abundance: many
v_gene: TRBV18
d_gene: TRBD2
j_gene: TRBJ2-1
CDR3aa: CASSPDPAGGNEQFF
CDR3nt: TGTGCCAGCTCACCGGACCCAGCGGGGGGCAATGAGCAGTTCTTC

abundance: once
v_gene: TRBV30
d_gene: TRBD2
j_gene: TRBJ2-3
CDR3aa: CAWSVLSGGITDTQYF
CDR3nt: TGTGCCTGGAGTGTACTTAGCGGGGGGATCACAGATACGCAGTATTTT

abundance: many
v_gene: TRBV4-3
d_gene: -
j_gene: TRBJ2-1
CDR3aa: CASSQRRGPLGGNEQFF
CDR3nt: TGCGCCAGCAGCCAACGGCGCGGGCCCCTCGGGGGCAATGAGCAGTTCTTC

abundance: many
v_gene: TRBV7-2
d_gene: TRBD2
j_gene: TRBJ2-7
CDR3aa: CASSLGTSVSYEQYF
CDR3nt: TGTGCCAGCAGCTTAGGTACTAGCGTCTCCTACGAGCAGTACTTC

abundance: many
v_gene: TRBV6-2/TRBV6-3
d_gene: -
j_gene: TRBJ1-5
CDR3aa: CASSYARGAGNQPQHF
CDR3nt: TGTGCCAGCAGTTACGCAAGAGGGGCCGGGAATCAGCCCCAGCATTTT

abundance: many
v_gene: TRBV7-2
d_gene: -
j_gene: TRBJ2-4
CDR3aa: CASSLASGEAKNIQYF
CDR3nt: TGTGCCAGCAGCTTAGCTAGCGGAGAAGCCAAAAACATTCAGTACTTC

abundance: many
v_gene: TRBV11-3
d_gene: TRBD2
j_gene: TRBJ2-1
CDR3aa: CASSSRTGTSAEEQFF
CDR3nt: TGTGCCAGCAGCTCACGGACCGGGACTAGCGCTGAAGAGCAGTTCTTC

abundance: many
v_gene: TRBV29-1
d_gene: TRBD2
j_gene: TRBJ2-1
CDR3aa: CSVRLAGRNEQFF
CDR3nt: TGCAGCGTTCGACTAGCGGGGCGCAATGAGCAGTTCTTC

abundance: many
v_gene: TRBV27
d_gene: TRBD1
j_gene: TRBJ2-5
CDR3aa: CASSLDRGYRETQYF
CDR3nt: TGTGCCAGCAGTTTGGACAGGGGGTATCGAGAGACCCAGTACTTC

abundance: many
v_gene: TRBV7-2
d_gene: TRBD1
j_gene: TRBJ1-6
CDR3aa: CASSPGQGISPLHF
CDR3nt: TGTGCCAGCAGCCCGGGACAGGGAATCTCGCCCCTCCACTTT

abundance: many
v_gene: TRBV12-3/TRBV12-4
d_gene: -
j_gene: TRBJ1-4
CDR3aa: CASSLNLGLGGNEKLFF
CDR3nt: TGTGCCAGCAGTTTAAATCTGGGGCTGGGAGGGAATGAAAAACTGTTTTTT

abundance: many
v_gene: TRBV7-2
d_gene: -
j_gene: TRBJ2-7
CDR3aa: CASALSYEQYF
CDR3nt: TGTGCCAGCGCCCTCTCCTACGAGCAGTACTTC

abundance: many
v_gene: TRBV6-4
d_gene: -
j_gene: TRBJ2-1
CDR3aa: CASSDSGGGRDEQFF
CDR3nt: TGTGCCAGCAGTGACTCTGGCGGGGGCCGGGATGAGCAGTTCTTC

abundance: many
v_gene: TRBV12-3/TRBV12-4
d_gene: -
j_gene: TRBJ2-5
CDR3aa: CASSFPATQETQYF
CDR3nt: TGTGCCAGCAGTTTCCCTGCCACCCAAGAGACCCAGTACTTC

abundance: many
v_gene: TRBV6-5
d_gene: -
j_gene: TRBJ2-2
CDR3aa: CASSFSAGELFF
CDR3nt: TGTGCCAGCAGTTTTTCGGCCGGGGAGCTGTTTTTT

abundance: many
v_gene: TRBV3-1
d_gene: TRBD2
j_gene: TRBJ2-3
CDR3aa: CASSQGGLADTDTQYF
CDR3nt: TGTGCCAGCAGCCAAGGGGGACTAGCCGACACAGATACGCAGTATTTT

abundance: many
v_gene: TRBV27
d_gene: -
j_gene: TRBJ2-3
CDR3aa: CASSQTADTQYF
CDR3nt: TGTGCCAGCAGTCAGACAGCAGATACGCAGTATTTT

abundance: many
v_gene: TRBV10-3
d_gene: -
j_gene: TRBJ2-5
CDR3aa: CAISLTPEGETQYF
CDR3nt: TGTGCCATCAGCTTGACACCGGAGGGGGAGACCCAGTACTTC

abundance: -
v_gene: TRBV28
d_gene: -
j_gene: TRBJ1-1
CDR3aa: CASSLPMNTEAFF
CDR3nt: TGTGCCAGCAGTTTACCTATGAACACTGAAGCTTTCTTT

abundance: many
v_gene: TRBV5-5
d_gene: -
j_gene: TRBJ1-2
CDR3aa: CASSLLSRDGYTF
CDR3nt: TGTGCCAGCAGCTTACTATCCAGGGATGGCTACACCTTC

abundance: many
v_gene: TRBV28
d_gene: -
j_gene: TRBJ2-3
CDR3aa: CASSRRTGVTDTQYF
CDR3nt: TGTGCCAGCAGTCGCCGCACAGGTGTCACAGATACGCAGTATTTT

abundance: many
v_gene: TRBV14
d_gene: -
j_gene: TRBJ2-1
CDR3aa: CASRGQGTDEQFF
CDR3nt: TGTGCCAGCAGAGGTCAGGGGACCGATGAGCAGTTCTTC

abundance: -
v_gene: TRBV7-2
d_gene: -
j_gene: TRBJ2-5
CDR3aa: CASKPQRPQETQYF
CDR3nt: TGTGCCAGCAAGCCCCAAAGGCCTCAAGAGACCCAGTACTTC

abundance: -
v_gene: TRBV20-1
d_gene: TRBD1
j_gene: TRBJ2-7
CDR3aa: CSARGQLYEQYF
CDR3nt: TGCAGTGCTAGGGGACAGTTATACGAGCAGTACTTC

abundance: many
v_gene: TRBV11-2
d_gene: -
j_gene: TRBJ2-1
CDR3aa: CASSYPWRVHEQFF
CDR3nt: TGTGCCAGCAGCTACCCGTGGCGCGTCCATGAGCAGTTCTTC

abundance: many
v_gene: TRBV6-1
d_gene: TRBD2
j_gene: TRBJ2-5
CDR3aa: CASSELAGGPQETQYF
CDR3nt: TGTGCCAGCAGTGAACTAGCGGGAGGCCCCCAAGAGACCCAGTACTTC

abundance: many
v_gene: TRBV29-1
d_gene: TRBD1
j_gene: TRBJ1-1
CDR3aa: CSALMGTGGSKAFF
CDR3nt: TGCAGCGCCCTAATGGGGACAGGGGGCTCTAAAGCTTTCTTT

abundance: many
v_gene: TRBV18
d_gene: -
j_gene: TRBJ2-1
CDR3aa: CASSPDGGEQFF
CDR3nt: TGTGCCAGCTCCCCAGACGGAGGTGAGCAGTTCTTC

abundance: many
v_gene: TRBV4-3
d_gene: -
j_gene: TRBJ2-2
CDR3aa: CASSQEGGRDTGELELFF
CDR3nt: TGCGCCAGCAGCCAAGAGGGGGGAAGGGACACCGGGGAGCTGGAGCTGTTTTTT

abundance: many
v_gene: TRBV7-9
d_gene: TRBD1
j_gene: TRBJ1-2
CDR3aa: CASSGFRDRGIPGYTF
CDR3nt: TGTGCCAGCAGCGGATTCCGGGACAGGGGAATCCCTGGCTACACCTTC

abundance: -
v_gene: TRBV20-1
d_gene: -
j_gene: TRBJ2-7
CDR3aa: CSAPDGAYEQYF
CDR3nt: TGCAGTGCTCCCGATGGAGCCTACGAGCAGTACTTC

abundance: medium-sized
v_gene: TRBV24-1
d_gene: TRBD1
j_gene: TRBJ2-1
CDR3aa: CATSRTGGHYNEQFF
CDR3nt: TGTGCCACCAGCCGTACAGGGGGCCACTACAATGAGCAGTTCTTC

abundance: many
v_gene: TRBV10-3
d_gene: -
j_gene: TRBJ1-5
CDR3aa: CAISVSQGGPQPQHF
CDR3nt: TGTGCCATCAGTGTATCACAGGGCGGACCTCAGCCCCAGCATTTT

abundance: many
v_gene: TRBV12-3/TRBV12-4
d_gene: -
j_gene: TRBJ2-3
CDR3aa: CASSTSYRARTDTQYF
CDR3nt: TGTGCCAGCAGTACCTCCTACAGGGCCCGCACAGATACGCAGTATTTT